Shown below are 7 T cell receptor beta chains from a single sample sequenced in a study of tissue T cells after allogeneic stem cell transplantation. Measured with immunoSEQ multiplex PCR; TCRdb has only the in-frame clones, and not every one. The top ten clones hold approximately 29% of a sample with about 1,800 clones, approximately 53% of them seen once. Time point specified: mouse harvest day 14 after allogeneic transplant. Mouse grafts combined 10^7 T-cell-depleted bone marrow cells with 10^6 splenic CD5+ T cells. Sequenced sample: blood. Receptors originate from a female BALB/c mouse given C57BL/6 T cells with graft-versus-host disease after an allogeneic hematopoietic cell transplant.

This clone is deemed medium-sized. Gene names follow the mouse nomenclature. The missing CDR3 end, 1 residue past where the read stops, is filled in from the germline J gene. This chain joins TRBV23 and TRBJ2-7; the table names TRBD2, a call not compared with the DNA. Germline loops: CDR1 KGHTA, CDR2 FQNQQP. CDR3 size: 13 residues. The part of the CDR3 DNA that was read is TGCTCCAGCAGTCAAGGGGGGTCGGTGGAACAGTAC. Translation gives CSSSQGGSVEQY. The full CDR3 protein is CSSSQGGSVEQYF.

As for this clone: Gene names and germline match the mouse. The read terminates 1 residue before the CDR3 end, so the remaining end is supplied by the germline J gene. The chain links TRBV26 to TRBJ1-4; TRBD1 matches at 7 bases. The trim removed 5 bases at V and 3 bases at J, leaving 3 bases unmatched. The CDR3 runs 14 residues. The V gene's germline CDR1 is KGHPV and CDR2 FQNQEV (reference sequence). CDR3 protein: CASSLTGPNERLFF. The part of the CDR3 DNA that was read is TGTGCCAGCAGTTTGACAGGGCCCAACGAAAGATTATTT.

In this sample, this clone turned up a few times. Any gene name here is a mouse gene name. The sequenced fragment ends 1 residue before the CDR3 boundary, so the rest is inferred from the germline J gene. The chain links TRBV29 to TRBJ2-7; 7 positions match TRBD2. V lost 2 bases, J lost 4 bases, and 2 bases stayed unmatched. The CDR3 has 13 amino acids. Per the germline V gene, CDR1 is MSHET and CDR2 is SYDVDS. The DNA read from the CDR3 is TGTGCTAGCAGTTTACCTGGGGGTTATGAACAGTAC. Protein sequence: CASSLPGGYEQY. The entire CDR3 protein is CASSLPGGYEQYF.

This clone is a singleton in its sample. Germline and genes here are mouse. The CDR3 is cut off 1 residue early in the read; its end comes from the germline J gene. The genes are TRBV1 and TRBJ1-4; the D is unclear. Trimming took 4 bases from V and 0 from J, leaving 6 bases between them. CDR1 and CDR2 (germline): NSQYPW, LRSPGD (reference sequence). The CDR3 length is 14 residues. The CDR3 reads CTCSEHVSNERLFF. The CDR3 bases that were read are TGCACCTGCAGTGAACACGTTTCCAACGAAAGATTATTT.

This clone is judged large (0.1 to 1%). Gene names and germline refer to mouse. The CDR3 extends 1 residue past the end of the read, so its final part is completed from the germline J gene. The chain couples TRBV13-3 to TRBJ1-2; unclear D gene. The CDR3 loop spans 10 amino acids. Looked up from germline, CDR1 is NNHDY and CDR2 is SYVADS. V gave up 10 bases and J gave up 3 bases, with 7 bases separating them. The CDR3 reads CAHGHSDYTF. CDR3 DNA, as far as it was read: TGTGCCCATGGGCACTCCGACTACACC.

This clone occurred once. The gene names given are mouse names. The read terminates 1 residue ahead of where the CDR3 ends, so the germline J gene completes it. The V gene is TRBV3, the J gene TRBJ2-4; D gene unclear. Deletions cut 5 bases from V and 0 bases from J, with 9 bases between. The length of the CDR3 is 14 residues. The V gene's germline CDR1 is SNHLY and CDR2 FYNGKV (reference sequence). This CDR3 is CASSPGRSQNTLYF. CDR3 DNA (partial): TGTGCCAGCAGCCCAGGCCGAAGTCAAAACACCTTGTAC.

In the case of this clone: Germline and genes: mouse. The read halts 1 residue ahead of the CDR3 end, with the missing end drawn from the germline J gene. The V call is TRBV19, the J call TRBJ1-3; D remains unclear. This CDR3 spans 13 amino acids. Trimming left V 2 bases short and J 4 bases short, with 7 bases between. Germline V gives CDR1 FNHDT, CDR2 SITEND (reference sequence). The part of the CDR3 DNA that was read is TGTGCCAGCAGTATGGGGAGGGGAAATACGCTCTAT. It specifies CASSMGRGNTLY. The complete CDR3 sequence is CASSMGRGNTLYF.